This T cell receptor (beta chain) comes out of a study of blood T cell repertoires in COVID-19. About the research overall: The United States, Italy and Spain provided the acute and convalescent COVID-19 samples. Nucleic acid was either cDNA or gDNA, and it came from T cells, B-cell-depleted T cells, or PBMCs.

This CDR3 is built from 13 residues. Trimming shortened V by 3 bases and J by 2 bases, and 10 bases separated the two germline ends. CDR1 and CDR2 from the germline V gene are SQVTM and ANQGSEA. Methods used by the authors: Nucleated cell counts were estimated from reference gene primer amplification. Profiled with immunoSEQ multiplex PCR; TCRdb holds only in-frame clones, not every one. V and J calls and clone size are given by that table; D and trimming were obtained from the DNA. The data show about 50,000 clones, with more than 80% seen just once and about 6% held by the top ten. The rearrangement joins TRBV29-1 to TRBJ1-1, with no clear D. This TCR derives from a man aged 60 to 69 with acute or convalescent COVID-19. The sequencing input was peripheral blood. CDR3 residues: CSVDRGTNTEAFF. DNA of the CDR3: TGCAGCGTTGATCGGGGAACCAACACTGAAGCTTTCTTT.